What follows are 15 T cell receptor beta chains derived from one specimen sequenced in a study of OX40 agonist ivuxolimab in advanced cancers. Produced via immunoSEQ multiplex PCR; TCRdb's table is partial and in-frame only. The table lists some 87,000 clones, around 91% of them singletons. Sample: CD4+ or CD8+ T cells sorted from blood, taken in a trial of the OX40 agonist ivuxolimab. The origin of the receptors is an adult with an advanced solid tumor such as melanoma, head and neck, liver or kidney cancer.

This sequence joins TRBV10-3 and TRBJ1-3, with TRBD1 as a possible D gene (5 bases). Germline V gene sequence: CDR1 ENHRY, CDR2 SYGVKD. Trimming shortened V by 3 bases and J by 4 bases, and 13 bases separated the two germline ends. The CDR3 consists of 15 residues. The CDR3 region is CAISEGAALGNTIYF. The CDR3 DNA reads TGTGCCATCAGTGAAGGGGCAGCTCTGGGAAACACCATATATTTT.

CDR3 nucleotides: TGCGCCAGCAGCCAAACCCCCGGGACAGGGATCGGTGCCACTGAAGCTTTCTTT. This gives the protein CASSQTPGTGIGATEAFF. The V call is TRBV4-1, the J call TRBJ1-1; 9 bases align to TRBD1. Trimming removed 2 bases from V and 4 bases from J; junction bases left unmatched: 14. The germline V gene has CDR1 MGHRA and CDR2 YSYEKL. This CDR3 contains 18 residues.

This clone has just one count. V usage is TRBV19 and J usage is TRBJ1-1; D not certain. The CDR3 is made up of 15 amino acids. Germline V gives CDR1 LNHDA, CDR2 SQIVND (reference sequence). V gave up 5 bases and J gave up 1 base, with 14 bases separating them. The DNA for the CDR3 is TGTGCCAGTAGTTCCCCATTCTCGCCGAACACTGAAGCTTTCTTT. Translation: CASSSPFSPNTEAFF.

The chain is built from TRBV4-2 and TRBJ1-6, with D tentatively TRBD1 (6 bases). The V gene's germline CDR1 is LGHNA and CDR2 YNFKEQ. Trimming cost V 3 bases and J 6 bases, with 12 bases left between them. The length of the CDR3 is 15 residues. The CDR3 region is CASSQERGGNSPLHF. The CDR3 DNA sequence: TGTGCCAGCAGCCAGGAAAGGGGGGGTAATTCACCCCTCCACTTT.

The V gene is TRBV11-2, the J gene TRBJ2-7, with unresolved D. Trimming took 4 bases from V and 0 from J, leaving 7 bases between them. CDR1 is SGHAT and CDR2 is FQNNGV in the germline V gene. This CDR3 spans 13 amino acids. The CDR3 nucleotides are TGTGCCAGCAGCTCCAGGTCCTCCTACGAGCAGTACTTC. Translation: CASSSRSSYEQYF.

This clone was observed a handful of times. The rearrangement links TRBV4-3 to TRBJ1-1; TRBD1 aligns across 8 bases. CDR1 is LGHNA, CDR2 YSLEER, per germline. The V segment lost 4 bases and the J segment 5 bases; nucleotides outside the gene matches: 6. This CDR3 contains 14 residues. The CDR3 nucleotides read TGCGCCAGCAGCCTGGGACAGGTCGGAACTGAAGCTTTCTTT. Translating gives CASSLGQVGTEAFF.

The CDR3 nucleotides read TGTGCCAGTAGTATAGTCACCGGGGAGCTGTTTTTT. It yields the protein CASSIVTGELFF. V and J are TRBV19 and TRBJ2-2; no firm D call. CDR1 LNHDA and CDR2 SQIVND come from the germline V gene (reference sequence). The CDR3 contains 12 residues. With 1 base removed from V and 4 bases from J, the gap between germline ends came to 1 base.

J is TRBJ2-5 and V is TRBV7-9; D may be TRBD1 (5 bases). CDR3 length equals 16 residues. V was shortened by 4 bases and J by 1 base, with 16 bases between the two germline ends. CDR1 is SEHNR and CDR2 is FQNEAQ in the germline V gene (reference sequence). The CDR3 protein is CASSWVAGPGQETQYF. The CDR3 DNA follows: TGTGCCAGCAGCTGGGTTGCAGGGCCCGGCCAAGAGACCCAGTACTTC.

This chain joins TRBV30 and TRBJ2-5; 10 nucleotides match TRBD2. V gave up 2 bases and J gave up 1 base; unmatched junction bases: 4. The CDR3 is made up of 15 amino acids. Per the germline V gene, CDR1 is GTSNPN and CDR2 is SVGIG (reference sequence). The CDR3 DNA reads TGTGCCTGGAGTAGAGCGGGAGGGCCCCAAGAGACCCAGTACTTC. It encodes CAWSRAGGPQETQYF.

This chain uses TRBV7-2 with TRBJ2-3, with TRBD2 matching over 10 bases. CDR1 and CDR2 (germline): SGHTA, FQGNSA. This CDR3 contains 16 residues. V lost 5 bases, J lost 4 bases, and 9 bases stayed unmatched. The chain's CDR3 is CASSKLAGTPADTQYF. DNA of the CDR3: TGTGCCAGCAGCAAACTAGCGGGAACTCCGGCAGATACGCAGTATTTT. The full variable domain, its missing parts supplied by reference TRBV7-2 and TRBJ2-3, is GAGVSQSPSNKVTEKGKDVELRCDPISGHTALYWYRQSLGQGLEFLIYFQGNSAPDKSGLPSDRFSAERTGGSVSTLTIQRTQQEDSAVYLCASSKLAGTPADTQYFGPGTRLTVL.

This chain connects TRBV7-2 to TRBJ1-2; no clear D. Per germline, CDR1 SGHTA and CDR2 FQGNSA. Trimming took 2 bases from V and 0 from J, leaving 7 bases between them. The CDR3 extends over 14 amino acids. The chain's CDR3 is CASSLTAANYGYTF. The CDR3 DNA reads as TGTGCCAGCAGCTTAACGGCAGCTAACTATGGCTACACCTTC.

This clone has only one observation. This chain uses TRBV27 with TRBJ1-5; D uncertain. From germline, CDR1 is MNHEY and CDR2 SMNVEV (reference sequence). The V gene lost 0 bases and the J gene lost 2 bases, with 14 bases spanning the gap. The CDR3 spans 17 residues. CDR3 DNA: TGTGCCAGCAGTTTATCCCCCGTGGGAATGGGCAATCAGCCCCAGCATTTT. The encoded protein is CASSLSPVGMGNQPQHF.

The V and J genes are TRBV9 and TRBJ2-3; D not certain. The germline CDR1 and CDR2 sequences are SGDLS and YYNGEE. The length of the CDR3 is 15 residues. Trimming stripped 0 bases from V and 0 bases from J, with 8 bases between. The CDR3 is CASSVGVGSTDTQYF. DNA of the CDR3: TGTGCCAGCAGCGTAGGGGTGGGGAGCACAGATACGCAGTATTTT.

V is TRBV30 and J is TRBJ1-1, with no clear D. CDR3 length equals 13 residues. The V gene lost 2 bases and the J gene lost 0 bases, with 7 bases spanning the gap. Germline V gene data show CDR1 as GTSNPN and CDR2 as SVGIG (reference sequence). The CDR3 nucleotides are TGTGCCTGGAGTCGACGCTTGAACACTGAAGCTTTCTTT. As protein: CAWSRRLNTEAFF.

The rearrangement links TRBV25-1 to TRBJ2-7; D is possibly TRBD1 (7 bases). The V and J ends lost 5 bases and 3 bases respectively, with 23 bases between them. CDR3 length: 17 amino acids. Germline-derived CDR1 and CDR2 are MGHDK and SYGVNS. CDR3 sequence: CASSTQSGGTEDYEQYF. CDR3 sequence (DNA): TGTGCCAGCAGTACCCAATCAGGGGGGACAGAAGACTACGAGCAGTACTTC.